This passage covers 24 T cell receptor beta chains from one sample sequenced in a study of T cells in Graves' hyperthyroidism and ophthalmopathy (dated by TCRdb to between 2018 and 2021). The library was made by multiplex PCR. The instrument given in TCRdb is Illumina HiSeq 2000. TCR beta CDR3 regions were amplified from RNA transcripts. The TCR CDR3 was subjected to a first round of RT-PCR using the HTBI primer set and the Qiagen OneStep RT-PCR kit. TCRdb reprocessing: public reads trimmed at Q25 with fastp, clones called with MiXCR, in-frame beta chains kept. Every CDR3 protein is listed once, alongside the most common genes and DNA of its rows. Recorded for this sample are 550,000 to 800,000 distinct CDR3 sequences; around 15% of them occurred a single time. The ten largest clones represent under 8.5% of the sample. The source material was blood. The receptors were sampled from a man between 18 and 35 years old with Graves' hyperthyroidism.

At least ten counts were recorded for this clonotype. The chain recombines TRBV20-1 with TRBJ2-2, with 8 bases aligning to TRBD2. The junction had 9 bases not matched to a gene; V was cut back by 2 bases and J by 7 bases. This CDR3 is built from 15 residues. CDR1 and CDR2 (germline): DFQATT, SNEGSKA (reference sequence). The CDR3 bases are TGCAGTGCTAGAAGCGGGAGTATAGATATCGGGGAGCTGTTTTTT. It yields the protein CSARSGSIDIGELFF.

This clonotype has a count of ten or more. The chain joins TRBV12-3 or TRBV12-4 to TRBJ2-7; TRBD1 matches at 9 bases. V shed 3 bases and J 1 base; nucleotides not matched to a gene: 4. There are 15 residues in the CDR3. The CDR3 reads CASSLEDRGSYEQYF. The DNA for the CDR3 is TGTGCCAGCAGTTTGGAGGACAGGGGATCCTACGAGCAGTACTTC.

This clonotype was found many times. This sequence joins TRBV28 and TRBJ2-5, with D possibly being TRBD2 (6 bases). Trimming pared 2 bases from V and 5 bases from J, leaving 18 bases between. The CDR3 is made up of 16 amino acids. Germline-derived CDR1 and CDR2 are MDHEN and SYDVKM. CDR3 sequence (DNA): TGTGCCAGCAGTTTAATCGGGACGGGTCGGGGGGAGACCCAGTACTTC. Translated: CASSLIGTGRGETQYF.

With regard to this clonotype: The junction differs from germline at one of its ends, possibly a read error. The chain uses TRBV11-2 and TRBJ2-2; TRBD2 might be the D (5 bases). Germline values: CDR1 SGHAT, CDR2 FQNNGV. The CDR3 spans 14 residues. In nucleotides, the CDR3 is TGTGCCAGCAGCTTAGGAACGAACACCGGGAAGCTGTTTTTT. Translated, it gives CASSLGTNTGKLFF.

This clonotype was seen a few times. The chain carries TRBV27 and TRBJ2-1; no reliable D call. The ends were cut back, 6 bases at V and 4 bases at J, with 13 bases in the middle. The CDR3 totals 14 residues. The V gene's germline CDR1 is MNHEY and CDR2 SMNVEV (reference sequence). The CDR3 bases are TGTGCCAGCAGCGGATACGGGTCTTACAATGAGCAGTTCTTC. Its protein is CASSGYGSYNEQFF.

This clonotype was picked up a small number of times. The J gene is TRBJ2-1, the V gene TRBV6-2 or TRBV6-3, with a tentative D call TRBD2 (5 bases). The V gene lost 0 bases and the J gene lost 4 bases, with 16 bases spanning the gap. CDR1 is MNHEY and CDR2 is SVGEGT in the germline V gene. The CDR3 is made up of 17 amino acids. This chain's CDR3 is CASSYSRTWESYNEQFF. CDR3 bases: TGTGCCAGCAGTTACTCGAGAACGTGGGAGTCATACAATGAGCAGTTCTTC.

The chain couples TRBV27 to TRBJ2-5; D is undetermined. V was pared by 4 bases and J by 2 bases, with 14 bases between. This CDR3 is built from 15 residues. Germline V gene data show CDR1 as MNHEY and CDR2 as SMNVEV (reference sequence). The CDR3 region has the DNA TGTGCCAGCAGTTACTCGAACAGTCCACAAGAGACCCAGTACTTC. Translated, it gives CASSYSNSPQETQYF.

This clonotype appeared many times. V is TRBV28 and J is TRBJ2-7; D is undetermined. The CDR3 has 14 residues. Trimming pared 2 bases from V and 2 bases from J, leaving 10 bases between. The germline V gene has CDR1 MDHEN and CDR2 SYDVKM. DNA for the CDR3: TGTGCCAGCAGTTTAGGAATCGGACCCTACGAGCAGTACTTC. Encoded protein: CASSLGIGPYEQYF.

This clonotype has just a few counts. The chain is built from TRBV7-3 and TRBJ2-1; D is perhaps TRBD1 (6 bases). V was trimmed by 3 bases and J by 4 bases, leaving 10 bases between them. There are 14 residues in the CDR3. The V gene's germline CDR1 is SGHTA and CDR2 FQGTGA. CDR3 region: CASSFNRAYNEQFF. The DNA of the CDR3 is TGTGCCAGCAGCTTCAACAGGGCTTACAATGAGCAGTTCTTC.

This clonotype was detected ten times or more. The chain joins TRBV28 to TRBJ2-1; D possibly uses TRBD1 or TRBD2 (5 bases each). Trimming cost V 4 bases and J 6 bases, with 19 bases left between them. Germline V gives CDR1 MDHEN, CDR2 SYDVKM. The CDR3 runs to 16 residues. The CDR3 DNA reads TGTGCCAGCAGTTCCCCCTCGGGGACCGGACCCAATGAGCAGTTCTTC. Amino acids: CASSSPSGTGPNEQFF.

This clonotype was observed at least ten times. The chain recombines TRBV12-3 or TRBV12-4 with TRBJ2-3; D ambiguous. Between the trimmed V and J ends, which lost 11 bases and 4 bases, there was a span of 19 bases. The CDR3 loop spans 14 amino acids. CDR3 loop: CASTSSRMSDTQYF. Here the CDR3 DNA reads TGTGCCTCCACGAGTAGCAGGATGTCAGATACGCAGTATTTT.

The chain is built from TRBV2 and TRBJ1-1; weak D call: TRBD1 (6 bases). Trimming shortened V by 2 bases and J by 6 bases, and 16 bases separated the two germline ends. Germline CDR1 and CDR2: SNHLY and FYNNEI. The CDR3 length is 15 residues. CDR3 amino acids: CASSEFRGAGAEAFF. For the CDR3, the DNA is TGTGCCAGCAGTGAATTTCGGGGGGCCGGGGCTGAAGCTTTCTTT.

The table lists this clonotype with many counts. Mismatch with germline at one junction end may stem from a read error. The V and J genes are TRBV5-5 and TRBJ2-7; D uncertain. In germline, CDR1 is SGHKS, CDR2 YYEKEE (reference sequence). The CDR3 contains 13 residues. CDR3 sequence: CASSLGTTYEQYF. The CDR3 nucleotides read TGTGCCAGCAGTTTGGGCACCACCTACGAGCAGTACTTC.

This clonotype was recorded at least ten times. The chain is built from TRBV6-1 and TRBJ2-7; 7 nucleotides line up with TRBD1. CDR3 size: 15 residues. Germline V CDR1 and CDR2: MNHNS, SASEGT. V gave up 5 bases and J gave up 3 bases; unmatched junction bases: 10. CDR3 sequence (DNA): TGTGCCAGCAGTACCCCTAGACAGGGTAACTACGAGCAGTACTTC. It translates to CASSTPRQGNYEQYF.

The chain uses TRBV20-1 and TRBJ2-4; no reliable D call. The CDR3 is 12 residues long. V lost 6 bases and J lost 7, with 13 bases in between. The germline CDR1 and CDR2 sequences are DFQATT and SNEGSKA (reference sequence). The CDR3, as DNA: TGCAGTGCCCCCCCGGGCCAGAACATTCAGTACTTC. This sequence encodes CSAPPGQNIQYF.

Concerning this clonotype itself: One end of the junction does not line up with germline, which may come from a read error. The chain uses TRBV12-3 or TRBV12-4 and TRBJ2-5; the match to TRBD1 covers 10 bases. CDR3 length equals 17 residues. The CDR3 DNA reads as TGCGCCAGCAGCCAAGATCCCCCGGGACAGGGGATGGAGACCCAGTACTTC. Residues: CASSQDPPGQGMETQYF.

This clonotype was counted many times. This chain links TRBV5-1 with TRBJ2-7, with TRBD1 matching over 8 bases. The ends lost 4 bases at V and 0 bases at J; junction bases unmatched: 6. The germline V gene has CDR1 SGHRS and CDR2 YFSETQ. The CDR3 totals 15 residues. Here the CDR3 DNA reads TGCGCCAGCAGCCCAGGGGACAGGAACTCCTACGAGCAGTACTTC. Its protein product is CASSPGDRNSYEQYF.

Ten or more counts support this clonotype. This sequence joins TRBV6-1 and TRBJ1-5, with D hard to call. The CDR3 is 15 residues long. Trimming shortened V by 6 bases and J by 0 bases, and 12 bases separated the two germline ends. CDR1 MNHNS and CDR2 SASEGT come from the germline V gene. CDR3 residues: CASRRHENSNQPQHF. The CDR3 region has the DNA TGTGCCAGCAGGAGACACGAAAATAGCAATCAGCCCCAGCATTTT.

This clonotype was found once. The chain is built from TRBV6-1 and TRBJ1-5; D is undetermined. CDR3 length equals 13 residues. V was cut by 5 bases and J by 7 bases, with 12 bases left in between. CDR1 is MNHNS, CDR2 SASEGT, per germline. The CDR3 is CASSRSRGQPQHF. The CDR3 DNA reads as TGTGCCAGCAGTCGCAGTCGTGGACAGCCCCAGCATTTT.

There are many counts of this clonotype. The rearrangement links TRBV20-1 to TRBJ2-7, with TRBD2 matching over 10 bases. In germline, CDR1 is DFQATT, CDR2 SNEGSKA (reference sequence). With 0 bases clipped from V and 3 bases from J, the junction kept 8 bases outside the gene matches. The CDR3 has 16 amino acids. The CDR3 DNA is TGCAGTGCTAGAGATCGGCCGCTAGCGGGAGACTACGAGCAGTACTTC. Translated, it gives CSARDRPLAGDYEQYF.

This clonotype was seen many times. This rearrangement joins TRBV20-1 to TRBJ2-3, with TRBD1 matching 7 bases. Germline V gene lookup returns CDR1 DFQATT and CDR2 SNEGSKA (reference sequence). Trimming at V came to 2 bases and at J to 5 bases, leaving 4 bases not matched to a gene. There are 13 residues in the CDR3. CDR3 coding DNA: TGCAGTGCTAGAAGGGGGCAGGGAGATACGCAGTATTTT. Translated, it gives CSARRGQGDTQYF.

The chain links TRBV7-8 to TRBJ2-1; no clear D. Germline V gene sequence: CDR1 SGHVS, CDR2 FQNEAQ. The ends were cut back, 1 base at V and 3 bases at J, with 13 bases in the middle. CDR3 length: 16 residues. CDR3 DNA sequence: TGTGCCAGCAGCTTAGTCAGCCAGTCGCTCTACAATGAGCAGTTCTTC. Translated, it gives CASSLVSQSLYNEQFF.

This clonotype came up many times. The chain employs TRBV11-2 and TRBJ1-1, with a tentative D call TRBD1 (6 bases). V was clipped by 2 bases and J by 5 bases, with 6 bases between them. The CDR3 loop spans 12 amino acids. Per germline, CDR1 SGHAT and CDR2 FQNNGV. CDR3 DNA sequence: TGTGCCAGCAGCTTACAGGGGACTGAAGCTTTCTTT. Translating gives CASSLQGTEAFF.

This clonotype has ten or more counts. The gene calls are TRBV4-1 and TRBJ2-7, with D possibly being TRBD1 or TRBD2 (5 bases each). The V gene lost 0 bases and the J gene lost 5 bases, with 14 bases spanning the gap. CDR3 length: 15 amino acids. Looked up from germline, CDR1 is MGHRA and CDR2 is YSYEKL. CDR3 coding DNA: TGCGCCAGCAGCCAAGAACCCGGGACCTTCGACGAGCAGTACTTC. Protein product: CASSQEPGTFDEQYF.